The clone carrying this T cell receptor beta chain was detected only once. The data stem from a study of T cell changes during pregnancy in multiple sclerosis. Clones were read by immunoSEQ multiplex PCR, and TCRdb kept only the in-frame ones, dropping some. The data hold about 14,000 clones, with just over 90% observed a single time. V shed 8 bases, J shed 0 bases, and the junction held 8 bases outside the gene matches. This CDR3 is 15 amino acids long. Germline V gene data show CDR1 as SGHRS and CDR2 as YFSETQ. The chain recombines TRBV5-1 with TRBJ2-1; 7 nucleotides match TRBD2. Material: peripheral blood, obtained in the second trimester of pregnancy. The sequence was obtained from a female donor in good health, enrolled as a control in a pregnancy study. The CDR3 sequence is CASWGGLSSYNEQFF. The CDR3 DNA follows: TGCGCCAGTTGGGGGGGTTTGAGCTCCTACAATGAGCAGTTCTTC. Filled out from reference TRBV5-1 and TRBJ2-1, the complete variable domain reads KAGVTQTPRYLIKTRGQQVTLSCSPISGHRSVSWYQQTPGQGLQFLFEYFSETQRNKGNFPGRFSGRQFSNSRSEMNVSTLELGDSALYLCASWGGLSSYNEQFFGPGTRLTVL.